This T cell receptor (beta chain) was profiled in a study of CD8 T cells in Susac syndrome. Worth noting for this clonotype: The antigen is undetermined.

The RNA input was roughly 0.45 to 1 ug, and it was reverse transcribed with random hexamers. Coverage of TCR beta CDR3 amplification by immunoSEQ multiplex PCR extended to 54 Vbeta and 13 Jbeta. TCRdb called the immunoSEQ multiplex PCR reads again in MiXCR, with one record for every CDR3 protein. The sample lists approximately 150,000 distinct CDR3 sequences; around 94% were seen once. The study's findings and limits: It was acknowledged by the study that relatively few individuals were included in its TCR sequencing and HLA analysis.

The V and J ends lost 0 bases and 0 bases respectively, with 7 bases between them. The CDR3 covers 14 residues. Germline V gives CDR1 SGDLS, CDR2 YYNGEE. Multiple sclerosis controls were treatment-naive patients with stable or active relapsing-remitting disease. In contrast to the negatively isolated CD8+ and CD4+ T cells, TEMRA cells were FACS-enriched. Sequencing input: CD4+ T cells from PBMCs. The origin of this receptor is a human donor with multiple sclerosis. The rearrangement uses TRBV9 and TRBJ2-7; the D is unclear. The CDR3, as DNA: TGTGCCAGCAGCGTAGCGGTGGACTCCTACGAGCAGTACTTC. Amino acid sequence: CASSVAVDSYEQYF.